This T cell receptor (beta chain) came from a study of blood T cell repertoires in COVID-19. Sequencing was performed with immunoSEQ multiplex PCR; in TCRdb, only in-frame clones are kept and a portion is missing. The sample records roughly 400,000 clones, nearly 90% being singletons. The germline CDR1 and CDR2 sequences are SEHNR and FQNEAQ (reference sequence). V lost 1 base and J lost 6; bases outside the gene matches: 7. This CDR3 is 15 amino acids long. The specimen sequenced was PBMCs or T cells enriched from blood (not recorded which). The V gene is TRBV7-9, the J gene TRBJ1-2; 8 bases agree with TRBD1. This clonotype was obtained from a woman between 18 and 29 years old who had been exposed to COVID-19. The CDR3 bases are TGTGCCAGCAGCTTAGTGGAGCAGGGGGCGAATGGCTACACCTTC. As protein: CASSLVEQGANGYTF.